These 5 T cell receptor beta chains were sequenced from one sample in a study of blood T cell repertoires in COVID-19. Assay: immunoSEQ multiplex PCR; the TCRdb copy retains only in-frame clones and omits some. Seen here are approximately 240,000 clones, around four fifths observed once, and the top ten hold roughly 4%. The sequencing input was peripheral blood. The receptors were sampled from a man in his forties or fifties with acute or convalescent COVID-19.

The chain joins TRBV6-1 to TRBJ1-3, with a weak D call TRBD1 (5 bases). This CDR3 is built from 19 residues. Trimming removed 2 bases at V and 3 bases at J, with 23 bases between. Germline CDR1 reads MNHNS; CDR2 reads SASEGT. CDR3 coding DNA: TGTGCCAGCAGTGAACTCTTTCTTGGACGATCAGGGTTTGGAAACACCATATATTTT. Its translation is CASSELFLGRSGFGNTIYF.

CDR3 sequence reads: CASSEFRNTGELFF. The CDR3 DNA follows: TGTGCCAGCAGTGAATTCCGGAACACCGGGGAGCTGTTTTTT. The gene calls are TRBV6-1 and TRBJ2-2, with D unclear. Looked up from germline, CDR1 is MNHNS and CDR2 is SASEGT. Trimming took 2 bases from V and 1 from J, leaving 5 bases between them. This CDR3 is built from 14 residues.

This clone was seen more than once but under ten times. This chain links TRBV19 with TRBJ2-2; possible D gene TRBD1, 5 bases. There are 14 residues in the CDR3. With 5 bases removed from V and 0 bases from J, the gap between germline ends came to 7 bases. The germline CDR1 and CDR2 sequences are LNHDA and SQIVND (reference sequence). In nucleotides, the CDR3 is TGTGCCAGTAGTGTGGGGCCGAACACCGGGGAGCTGTTTTTT. This translates into CASSVGPNTGELFF.

J is TRBJ2-7 and V is TRBV7-8; 9 bases line up with TRBD2. This CDR3 contains 15 residues. The ends lost 2 bases at V and 0 bases at J; junction bases unmatched: 2. Germline V gives CDR1 SGHVS, CDR2 FQNEAQ. The chain's CDR3 is CASSLTSGSSYEQYF. The CDR3 DNA reads TGTGCCAGCAGCTTAACTAGCGGGTCCTCCTACGAGCAGTACTTC.

The chain recombines TRBV2 with TRBJ1-5; TRBD1 matches at 7 bases. Germline V CDR1 and CDR2: SNHLY, FYNNEI. V dropped 4 bases and J dropped 4; count of bases not matched to a gene: 4. This CDR3 comprises 14 residues. CDR3 residues: CASSGLQGNQPQHF. Written as DNA, the CDR3 is TGTGCCAGCAGTGGTTTACAGGGGAATCAGCCCCAGCATTTT.